The 5 T cell receptor beta chains listed next were all sequenced from one sample in a study of blood T cell repertoires in COVID-19. This table comes from immunoSEQ multiplex PCR, and its TCRdb copy is limited to in-frame clones, with some not included. The table has about 70,000 clones, nearly 90% seen once. The source material was peripheral blood. The receptor source for this set is a man aged 50 to 60 with active COVID-19.

This clone is a singleton in its sample. The chain combines TRBV19 with TRBJ2-7; D is possibly TRBD1 (7 bases). This CDR3 is built from 14 residues. Germline CDR1 and CDR2: LNHDA and SQIVND (reference sequence). Trimming cost V 3 bases and J 2 bases, with 11 bases left between them. CDR3 in amino acids: CASSIQGGPYEQYF. CDR3 bases: TGTGCCAGTAGTATCCAGGGGGGACCCTACGAGCAGTACTTC.

This clone was seen only once. V is TRBV4-1 and J is TRBJ2-1; D is possibly TRBD2 (5 bases). The CDR3 has 14 residues. Germline V gene sequence: CDR1 MGHRA, CDR2 YSYEKL. Trimming took off 6 bases at V and 7 bases at J, with 16 bases between the two ends. In DNA form, the CDR3 reads TGCGCCAGCAGTCCCCGGGGTAGCCAGAATGAGCAGTTCTTC. Its protein product is CASSPRGSQNEQFF.

The chain recombines TRBV3-1 (or the pseudogene TRBV3-2) with TRBJ2-2; TRBD2 agrees at 9 bases. J was trimmed by 0 bases and V by 4 bases; bases with no gene match: 12. The CDR3 loop spans 19 amino acids. Germline CDR1 and CDR2: LGHDT and YNNKEL (reference sequence). The CDR3 sequence is CASSPFLRSGGPNTGELFF. The CDR3 DNA reads as TGTGCCAGCAGCCCCTTTCTGAGGAGCGGGGGGCCGAACACCGGGGAGCTGTTTTTT.

The chain joins TRBV13 to TRBJ2-3; 12 positions agree with TRBD2. Trimming cost V 6 bases and J 5 bases; bases outside gene matches: 6. Germline assignment: CDR1 PRHDT and CDR2 FYEKMQ (reference sequence). The CDR3 totals 15 residues. For the CDR3, the DNA is TGTGCCAGCAGTCAGACTAGCGGGAGAGGAGATACGCAGTATTTT. The encoded protein is CASSQTSGRGDTQYF.

V is TRBV5-1 and J is TRBJ2-7; 8 bases are shared with TRBD2. Trimming took 3 bases from V and 6 from J; bases not matched to a gene: 14. Germline V gives CDR1 SGHRS, CDR2 YFSETQ. CDR3 length equals 16 residues. CDR3 loop: CASSSEGLAGFPEQYF. CDR3 DNA: TGCGCCAGCAGCTCGGAGGGGCTAGCGGGCTTCCCCGAGCAGTACTTC. The variable domain in full, completed from reference TRBV5-1 and TRBJ2-7, reads KAGVTQTPRYLIKTRGQQVTLSCSPISGHRSVSWYQQTPGQGLQFLFEYFSETQRNKGNFPGRFSGRQFSNSRSEMNVSTLELGDSALYLCASSSEGLAGFPEQYFGPGTRLTVT.